This passage covers 5 T cell receptor beta chains from one sample sequenced in a study of identical twins. MiXCR, run by TCRdb on the 5' RACE reads, gives a single entry per CDR3 protein. The sample has approximately 300,000 distinct CDR3 sequences, roughly 10% seen once. These sequences were also reported in another study, on yellow fever vaccine responses in identical twins.

The sample taken for sequencing was CD8+ T cells sorted from blood. The receptors here all came from a young woman in good health.

V is TRBV24-1 and J is TRBJ1-2, with 10 bases aligning to TRBD1. Trimming at V came to 4 bases and at J to 4 bases, leaving 5 bases not matched to a gene. From germline, CDR1 is KGHDR and CDR2 SFDVKD. The CDR3 spans 15 residues. The CDR3 DNA sequence: TGTGCCACCAGTGACCAGGGACAGGGGACCTATGGCTACACCTTC. Translating gives CATSDQGQGTYGYTF.

V and J are TRBV5-5 and TRBJ2-2; TRBD1 might be the D (5 bases). The V and J ends lost 1 base and 5 bases respectively, with 15 bases between them. Germline V gene data show CDR1 as SGHKS and CDR2 as YYEKEE (reference sequence). This CDR3 is 16 amino acids long. In DNA, the CDR3 is TGTGCCAGCAGCTTGTCTCAGGGAATTCGGACCGGGGAGCTGTTTTTT. Its translation is CASSLSQGIRTGELFF.

This clonotype came up many times. The J gene is TRBJ2-1, the V gene TRBV7-6; TRBD2 agrees at 8 bases. Germline V gene data show CDR1 as SGHVS and CDR2 as FNYEAQ. The junction had 9 bases not matched to a gene; V was cut back by 3 bases and J by 5 bases. The CDR3 consists of 16 residues. CDR3 bases: TGTGCCAGCAGCTTGGAAAGAGCGGGAGTTGACAATGAGCAGTTCTTC. Translated, it gives CASSLERAGVDNEQFF.

The sample holds many counts of this clonotype. The gene calls are TRBV12-3 or TRBV12-4 and TRBJ2-3; TRBD2 might be the D (7 bases). The CDR3 runs to 15 residues. The V gene lost 3 bases and the J gene lost 9 bases, with 19 bases spanning the gap. In nucleotides, the CDR3 is TGTGCCAGCAGTTTTTGGGGGAGGGACGGGGGCACGCAGTATTTT. Protein sequence: CASSFWGRDGGTQYF.

The rearrangement joins TRBV6-1 to TRBJ2-1; possible D gene TRBD2, 5 bases. Per germline, CDR1 MNHNS and CDR2 SASEGT. The CDR3 is 15 residues long. V lost 6 bases and J 0 bases, leaving 12 bases between the germline ends. CDR3 loop: CASRSAGVSYNEQFF. CDR3 in DNA: TGTGCCAGCAGATCCGCCGGGGTCTCCTACAATGAGCAGTTCTTC.